This TCR beta chain was profiled in a study of siplizumab effects on memory and regulatory T cells. The CDR3 has 18 residues. Assay: immunoSEQ multiplex PCR; the TCRdb copy retains only in-frame clones and omits some. The table includes tens of thousands of clones, approximately 95% detected once. The rearrangement joins TRBV21-1 to TRBJ2-7; the table's TRBD1 call for D was not verified on the DNA. TRBV21-1 is given as a pseudogene. The receptor's source is a human donor in good health. The sample was CD8+ T cells sorted from blood. The CDR3 region is CASSKGPLMVADLYEQYF. The DNA of the CDR3 is TGTGCCAGCAGCAAAGGCCCTCTCATGGTCGCAGATCTCTACGAGCAGTACTTC.